These 18 T cell receptor beta chains were all obtained from the same sample, sequenced in a study of breast tumors, draining lymph nodes, adjacent tissues. Each CDR3 protein is one row after TCRdb ran MiXCR on the multiplex PCR reads. The table includes 100,000 or so distinct CDR3 sequences, 21% detected once. Breast cancer patients provided tissue from their axillary draining lymph nodes. The sequenced sample consisted of axillary lymph node tissue. The source of these receptors is a female donor with breast cancer. Some clones in this sample may be carry-over from other donors' samples.

There are many counts of this clonotype. The rearrangement joins TRBV25-1 to TRBJ1-3, with D perhaps matching TRBD1 (5 bases). Germline V gene sequence: CDR1 MGHDK, CDR2 SYGVNS. The CDR3 is 16 amino acids. V shed 1 base and J shed 1 base, with 11 bases lying between them. This CDR3 is CASSEWGRTSGNTIYF. In DNA, the CDR3 is TGTGCCAGCAGTGAATGGGGACGGACATCTGGAAACACCATATATTTT.

The V gene is TRBV19, the J gene TRBJ1-5; no reliable D call. Germline loops: CDR1 LNHDA, CDR2 SQIVND (reference sequence). The CDR3 totals 13 residues. Trimming stripped 6 bases from V and 4 bases from J, with 10 bases between. DNA for the CDR3: TGTGCCAGTAGCGTCATTATGAATCAGCCCCAGCATTTT. Translation: CASSVIMNQPQHF.

Points on this clonotype: Given a much more abundant clone one base away, this may be a read error. J is TRBJ2-4 and V is TRBV19; unclear D gene. Germline assignment: CDR1 LNHDA and CDR2 SQIVND (reference sequence). The CDR3 spans 15 residues. The CDR3 coding sequence is TGTGCCAGTGGTATAGGATGGGTTACCAAAAACATTCAGTACTTC. Translation: CASGIGWVTKNIQYF.

This CDR3 reads CASSPPPVRGSYGYTF. Written as DNA, the CDR3 is TGTGCCAGCAGCCCACCCCCCGTCAGGGGTTCTTATGGCTACACCTTC. The gene calls are TRBV28 and TRBJ1-2; possibly TRBD1 for D (6 bases). V dropped 6 bases and J dropped 5 bases, with 22 bases sitting between them. The CDR3 consists of 16 residues. Germline V lookup: CDR1 MDHEN, CDR2 SYDVKM.

This chain links TRBV29-1 with TRBJ2-1, with D possibly being TRBD1 (5 bases). From germline, CDR1 is SQVTM and CDR2 ANQGSEA. V lost 8 bases and J 8 bases, leaving 16 bases between the germline ends. The CDR3 has 12 residues. Here the CDR3 DNA reads TGCAGCCAAGAAGGGGTTAGGCATGAGCAGTTCTTC. Translated, it gives CSQEGVRHEQFF.

The chain is built from TRBV7-3 and TRBJ1-1, with no clear D. The CDR3 extends over 13 amino acids. Germline loops: CDR1 SGHTA, CDR2 FQGTGA. V was trimmed by 3 bases and J by 3 bases, leaving 8 bases between them. The CDR3 DNA is TGTGCCAGCAGCTTTTCTGGGGACACTGAAGCTTTCTTT. As protein: CASSFSGDTEAFF.

Note on this clonotype: This could be a read error, since a much larger clone is one nucleotide away. The chain carries TRBV24-1 and TRBJ2-1; D gene ambiguous. Between the trimmed V and J ends, which lost 4 bases and 4 bases, there was a span of 7 bases. The CDR3 is made up of 13 amino acids. CDR1 and CDR2 from the germline V gene are KGHDR and SFDVKD. The CDR3 sequence: CATSEPVYNEQFF. Written as DNA, the CDR3 is TGTGCCACCAGTGAGCCAGTTTACAATGAGCAGTTCTTC.

This clonotype occurred many times. This rearrangement joins TRBV20-1 to TRBJ1-5; D gene uncertain. The CDR3 extends over 15 amino acids. The V gene's germline CDR1 is DFQATT and CDR2 SNEGSKA (reference sequence). The V end lost 0 bases, the J end lost 4 bases, and 13 bases lay between the germline ends. The CDR3 DNA follows: TGCAGTGCTAGAGATGGAGGCAGCGGGAATCAGCCCCAGCATTTT. Amino acid sequence: CSARDGGSGNQPQHF.

This clonotype was detected ten times or more. The genes are TRBV20-1 and TRBJ1-2, with 8 bases lining up with TRBD1. CDR1 is DFQATT, CDR2 SNEGSKA, per germline (reference sequence). Trimming cost V 5 bases and J 12 bases; bases outside gene matches: 14. CDR3 length: 13 amino acids. The CDR3 is CSARRGQVLTHTF. The CDR3 nucleotides are TGCAGTGCTCGCCGGGGACAGGTGCTAACCCACACCTTC.

This clonotype appeared a few times. The chain has TRBV11-2 and TRBJ2-5; TRBD2 aligns across 13 bases. Trimming took 1 base from V and 5 from J; bases not matched to a gene: 13. The germline CDR1 and CDR2 sequences are SGHAT and FQNNGV. The CDR3 has 19 residues. The CDR3, as DNA: TGTGCCAGCAGCTTAGGACTAGCGGGGGGCTTAAGTATAGGGGAGACCCAGTACTTC. It specifies CASSLGLAGGLSIGETQYF. Looking up the rest from reference TRBV11-2 and TRBJ2-5 gives the full variable domain: EAGVAQSPRYKIIEKRQSVAFWCNPISGHATLYWYQQILGQGPKLLIQFQNNGVVDDSQLPKDRFSAERLKGVDSTLKIQPAKLEDSAVYLCASSLGLAGGLSIGETQYFGPGTRLLVL.

In the case of this clonotype: This may be a read error, as it is one base from a much larger clone. As the CDR3 is not closed by the conserved phenylalanine or tryptophan, this likely results from a read error. This sequence joins TRBV18 and TRBJ1-6, with 7 positions matching TRBD1. This CDR3 is built from 14 residues. Germline loops: CDR1 KGHSH, CDR2 LQKENI. The V gene end was trimmed by 6 bases and the J gene end by 9 bases; junction bases not matched to a gene: 8. CDR3 sequence reads: CASSPGTERSPLHL. As DNA, the CDR3 is TGTGCCAGCTCGCCCGGGACAGAACGTTCACCCCTCCACCTT.

This clonotype has more than one count but fewer than ten. The gene calls are TRBV18 and TRBJ2-1; D gene unclear. CDR1 KGHSH and CDR2 LQKENI come from the germline V gene. The CDR3 is 14 residues long. The V gene lost 1 base and the J gene lost 9 bases, with 13 bases spanning the gap. The CDR3 nucleotides are TGTGCCAGCTCACCACAGGGTGGGGTCGGTGAGCAGTTCTTC. It codes for CASSPQGGVGEQFF.

The chain uses TRBV19 and TRBJ2-2, with 9 bases identical to TRBD1. The CDR3 totals 18 residues. V was clipped by 7 bases and J by 4 bases; unmatched bases: 16. From germline, CDR1 is LNHDA and CDR2 SQIVND (reference sequence). The CDR3 protein is CASKGLTGTGIVTGELFF. DNA of the CDR3: TGTGCCAGTAAAGGTTTGACCGGGACAGGGATTGTCACCGGGGAGCTGTTTTTT.

This clonotype was recorded at least ten times. The chain combines TRBV5-1 with TRBJ1-6, with 7 bases fitting TRBD1. Germline CDR1 and CDR2: SGHRS and YFSETQ. V dropped 1 base and J dropped 8; count of bases not matched to a gene: 3. The CDR3 loop spans 14 amino acids. The CDR3 region is CASSLTGVDSPLHF. CDR3 sequence (DNA): TGCGCCAGCAGCTTGACAGGGGTGGATTCACCCCTCCACTTT.

This clonotype was seen ten or more times. This sequence joins TRBV4-1 and TRBJ2-2; 10 nucleotides agree with TRBD2. CDR3 length equals 15 residues. With V trimmed by 1 base and J by 6 bases, 2 bases remained unmatched. The germline gives CDR1 MGHRA, CDR2 YSYEKL. The CDR3 protein is CASSQVGLAAGELFF. CDR3 bases: TGCGCCAGCAGCCAAGTAGGACTAGCGGCCGGGGAGCTGTTTTTT.

This clonotype was counted ten times or more. The chain joins TRBV6-1 to TRBJ1-3; D gene unclear. The CDR3 extends over 13 amino acids. Germline V gene lookup returns CDR1 MNHNS and CDR2 SASEGT. V was trimmed by 1 base and J by 4 bases, leaving 5 bases between them. The CDR3 sequence is CASSEDRGNTIYF. The CDR3 DNA reads as TGTGCCAGCAGTGAAGATAGGGGAAACACCATATATTTT.

The chain couples TRBV20-1 to TRBJ1-5, with D possibly being TRBD1 (6 bases). The CDR3 totals 15 residues. V was trimmed by 4 bases and J by 1 base, leaving 14 bases between them. The germline gives CDR1 DFQATT, CDR2 SNEGSKA (reference sequence). CDR3 region: CSAKEGGASNQPQHF. The CDR3 nucleotides are TGCAGTGCTAAAGAGGGGGGCGCGAGCAATCAGCCCCAGCATTTT.

This clonotype was observed a handful of times. The V gene is TRBV6-6, the J gene TRBJ2-1; 11 bases map to TRBD2. The trim removed 6 bases at V and 5 bases at J, leaving 18 bases unmatched. This CDR3 has 19 residues. The germline gives CDR1 MNHNY, CDR2 SVGAGI (reference sequence). The CDR3 DNA follows: TGTGCCAGCAGGCGTAGCGGGGGGGTGCTCTACCCGACCGACAATGAGCAGTTCTTC. Residues: CASRRSGGVLYPTDNEQFF.